The present T cell receptor (delta chain) was sequenced within a study of delta chains in infants with herpesvirus infections. Gamma-chain- and delta-chain-specific primers converted PBMC RNA into TCR cDNA. TCRdb made new clone calls on the RT-PCR reads using CATT. The repertoire holds more than 900 delta-chain clones, with 27% as singletons. This clone rates as large. What it recognizes is unknown. Study outcomes and limitations: The public clonotype decayed quickly, seemingly gone after roughly 2 months.

The CDR3 has 16 residues. The V gene's germline CDR1 is TSWWSYY and CDR2 QGS. Trimming removed 2 bases at V and 0 bases at J, with 13 bases between. The origin of this receptor is a human donor who was a Ugandan infant, either HIV-exposed or HIV-unexposed (not recorded which). V usage is TRDV1 and J usage is TRDJ1; possibly TRDD3 for D (5 bases). This specimen consisted of peripheral blood, obtained at time point 2 of longitudinal follow-up. The CDR3 coding sequence is TGTGCTCTTGGGGAAATTGTGGATAGGGACACCGATAAACTCATCTTT. This encodes CALGEIVDRDTDKLIF.